Reported below is one T cell receptor beta chain. This sample is part of a study of shared T cell receptors in the human thymus. The CDR3 runs 17 residues. CDR1 is SGHTA, CDR2 FQGNSA, per germline. V shed 1 base, J shed 3 bases, and the junction held 10 bases outside the gene matches. Assay: immunoSEQ multiplex PCR; the TCRdb copy retains only in-frame clones and omits some. This table has 500,000 to 750,000 clones, approximately 87% appearing once. This same sample was also taken into another study, of human thymus T cells. According to that study: Obtained as resections during corrective heart surgery, the thymus tissue was then studied. Apparent skewing of V and J gene usage characterized both thymic and blood repertoires.

Sequencing input: thymocytes. This sequence originates from a boy under two years old with a congenital heart defect. The chain is built from TRBV7-2 and TRBJ2-3; the match to TRBD2 covers 7 bases. CDR3 sequence: CASSLGPGERETDTQYF. The CDR3 DNA sequence: TGTGCCAGCAGCTTAGGCCCCGGGGAGCGGGAAACAGATACGCAGTATTTT.